The 21 T cell receptor beta chains below were found in one sample sequenced in a study of identical twins. Via MiXCR, TCRdb re-called the 5' RACE reads, giving one row per CDR3 protein. Seen here are hundreds of thousands of distinct CDR3 sequences, under 10% observed once, and the top ten hold roughly 2%. The sample was also linked to a second study, of yellow fever vaccine responses in identical twins.

Sequencing was done on a sample of memory (CD45RO+) T cells sorted from blood. The receptors originated from a woman aged 18-35 years in good health.

This clonotype was found many times. The rearrangement links TRBV7-9 to TRBJ2-2; D gene unclear. This CDR3 is built from 14 residues. Germline CDR1 reads SEHNR; CDR2 reads FQNEAQ (reference sequence). The V and J ends lost 1 base and 2 bases respectively, with 5 bases between them. CDR3 in amino acids: CASSLDKNTGELFF. The CDR3 DNA follows: TGTGCCAGCAGCTTAGACAAAAACACCGGGGAGCTGTTTTTT.

This clonotype appeared many times. V and J are TRBV29-1 and TRBJ2-2; D unresolved. The CDR3 has 10 amino acids. V dropped 3 bases and J dropped 6 bases, with 2 bases sitting between them. Germline V gene data show CDR1 as SQVTM and CDR2 as ANQGSEA. CDR3 nucleotide sequence: TGCAGCGTTGAGGCCGGGGAGCTGTTTTTT. It codes for CSVEAGELFF.

The rearrangement links TRBV7-2 to TRBJ2-7; 7 bases map to TRBD1. The CDR3 contains 14 residues. V shed 5 bases, J shed 0 bases, and the junction held 4 bases outside the gene matches. CDR1 is SGHTA, CDR2 FQGNSA, per germline. CDR3 nucleotides: TGTGCCAGCAGCAACCGGGACAGCTCCTACGAGCAGTACTTC. Residues: CASSNRDSSYEQYF.

The rearrangement uses TRBV7-3 and TRBJ2-3; no firm D call. The CDR3 extends over 13 amino acids. V was shortened by 6 bases and J by 1 base, with 8 bases between the two germline ends. The germline CDR1 and CDR2 sequences are SGHTA and FQGTGA. The CDR3, as DNA: TGTGCCAGCAGTCAGATCCGCACAGATACGCAGTATTTT. Its protein product is CASSQIRTDTQYF.

In this sample, this clonotype turned up a few times. The chain joins TRBV21-1 to TRBJ2-7. TRBV21-1 is a pseudogene segment. The length of the CDR3 is 14 residues. This CDR3 reads CASSNSDSSYEQYF. The CDR3 bases are TGTGCCAGCAGCAACAGCGACAGTTCCTACGAGCAGTACTTC.

This sequence joins TRBV7-6 and TRBJ2-3; D is perhaps TRBD2 (6 bases). The germline V and J ends were trimmed by 0 bases and 2 bases, with 21 bases remaining between them. Germline V lookup: CDR1 SGHVS, CDR2 FNYEAQ. The CDR3 sequence is 19 residues long. DNA for the CDR3: TGTGCCAGCAGCTTAGCGATTCGGGACGGCCGGGACTTCACAGATACGCAGTATTTT. It codes for CASSLAIRDGRDFTDTQYF.

This clonotype occurred many times. CDR3 sequence reads: CASSLLGSLHF. CDR3 nucleotides: TGTGCCAGCAGCCTGCTCGGTTCCCTCCACTTT. The chain carries TRBV3-1 and TRBJ1-6; no reliable D call. Trimming shortened V by 4 bases and J by 14 bases, and 9 bases separated the two germline ends. Germline V gene data show CDR1 as LGHDT and CDR2 as YNNKEL (reference sequence). The CDR3 extends over 11 amino acids. Together with reference TRBV3-1 and TRBJ1-6, the CDR3 gives the full variable domain: DTAVSQTPKYLVTQMGNDKSIKCEQNLGHDTMYWYKQDSKKFLKIMFSYNNKELIINETVPNRFSPKSPDKAHLNLHINSLELGDSAVYFCASSLLGSLHFGNGTRLTVT.

The chain has TRBV5-6 and TRBJ2-2; 7 nucleotides line up with TRBD1. Germline V gives CDR1 SGHDT, CDR2 YYEEEE. The CDR3 length is 13 residues. The V segment lost 6 bases and the J segment 4 bases; nucleotides outside the gene matches: 3. Written as DNA, the CDR3 is TGTGCCAGCACCAGGGGGACCACCGGGGAGCTGTTTTTT. Its translation: CASTRGTTGELFF.

In its sample, this clonotype was seen once. The V gene is TRBV14, the J gene TRBJ2-3; 10 bases are shared with TRBD2. CDR1 is SGHDN, CDR2 FVKESK, per germline. Losses at the gene ends were 6 bases for V and 4 bases for J; bases not matched to a gene: 10. This CDR3 spans 16 amino acids. The CDR3: CASSALSGRGSDTQYF. For the CDR3, the DNA is TGTGCCAGCAGTGCCCTCAGCGGGAGGGGGTCAGATACGCAGTATTTT.

In its sample, this clonotype was seen a few times. The chain has TRBV5-1 and TRBJ2-3, with 7 bases that match TRBD2. Germline V lookup: CDR1 SGHRS, CDR2 YFSETQ. The CDR3 runs to 16 residues. V shed 1 base and J 3 bases; nucleotides not matched to a gene: 8. In DNA, the CDR3 is TGCGCCAGCAGCTTGCGGGCGGGAGAGGTTACAGATACGCAGTATTTT. Translating it yields CASSLRAGEVTDTQYF.

In this sample, this clonotype turned up many times. The J gene is TRBJ2-5, the V gene TRBV12-3 or TRBV12-4; D remains ambiguous. CDR3 length equals 13 residues. The V end was cut by 3 bases, the J end by 4 bases, with 9 bases between. The DNA of the CDR3 is TGTGCCAGCAGTTTTTCTCTTCGAGAGACCCAGTACTTC. Protein product: CASSFSLRETQYF.

This clonotype showed up many times. The chain couples TRBV6-5 to TRBJ2-1, with 7 nucleotides matching TRBD2. The CDR3 length is 12 residues. The V gene end was trimmed by 6 bases and the J gene end by 15 bases; junction bases not matched to a gene: 11. Germline values: CDR1 MNHEY, CDR2 SVGAGI. The CDR3 protein is CASRRLGGGLFF. In nucleotides, the CDR3 is TGTGCCAGCAGGCGGTTGGGGGGGGGACTGTTCTTC.

This clonotype was counted at least ten times. The rearrangement joins TRBV3-1 to TRBJ2-7; 10 bases agree with TRBD2. This CDR3 is built from 14 residues. Germline values: CDR1 LGHDT, CDR2 YNNKEL (reference sequence). The V and J ends lost 1 base and 8 bases, in that order; junction bases with no gene match: 5. The CDR3 nucleotides read TGTGCCAGCAGCCAAGGCCTAGCGGGAGTTAAGCAGTACTTC. Its protein is CASSQGLAGVKQYF.

This clonotype was detected many times. The chain uses TRBV4-2 and TRBJ2-2; TRBD1 or TRBD2 may be the D gene (5 bases each). The CDR3 totals 18 residues. Germline V gene lookup returns CDR1 LGHNA and CDR2 YNFKEQ. V dropped 2 bases and J dropped 3 bases, with 19 bases sitting between them. The CDR3 here is CASSQMVPGTAYTGELFF. The DNA of the CDR3 is TGTGCCAGCAGCCAAATGGTCCCCGGGACCGCGTACACCGGGGAGCTGTTTTTT.

There are many counts of this clonotype. The chain couples TRBV12-3 or TRBV12-4 to TRBJ2-7; the D is unclear. Trimming left V 6 bases short and J 2 bases short, with 14 bases between. This CDR3 is built from 14 residues. The CDR3 sequence is CASREDGFAYEQYF. The CDR3 DNA follows: TGTGCCAGCAGAGAGGACGGTTTTGCCTACGAGCAGTACTTC.

This clonotype occurred a few times. It may be a read error: a sequence one base away is much more abundant. The chain uses TRBV20-1 and TRBJ2-5; no definite D call. The CDR3 runs to 10 residues. Deletions cut 3 bases from V and 5 bases from J, with 4 bases between. CDR1 is DFQATT, CDR2 SNEGSKA, per germline (reference sequence). The CDR3 bases are TGCAGTGCTAGGCGGGAGACCCAGTACTTC. It codes for CSARRETQYF.

CDR3 loop: CASSSRKRLNTDTQYF. For the CDR3, the DNA is TGTGCCAGCAGCAGTCGCAAGCGGTTAAACACAGATACGCAGTATTTT. The chain employs TRBV21-1 and TRBJ2-3; the table's D call of TRBD2 was not tested on the DNA. TRBV21-1 constitutes a pseudogene. The CDR3 runs to 16 residues.

The gene calls are TRBV6-5 and TRBJ2-7; 11 bases match TRBD1. V shed 0 bases, J shed 6 bases, and the junction held 7 bases outside the gene matches. Per the germline V gene, CDR1 is MNHEY and CDR2 is SVGAGI. This CDR3 has 16 amino acids. DNA of the CDR3: TGTGCCAGCAGTTACTCACCGGGGGGGACAGGGGGCGAGCAGTACTTC. Protein sequence: CASSYSPGGTGGEQYF.

This clonotype was seen more than once but under ten times. The chain has TRBV7-2 and TRBJ2-5, with D perhaps TRBD2 (6 bases). CDR1 and CDR2 from the germline V gene are SGHTA and FQGNSA. V was trimmed by 5 bases and J by 1 base, leaving 14 bases between them. This CDR3 is built from 15 residues. In DNA, the CDR3 is TGTGCCAGCAGCAGCCGGGGGAATTTCCAAGAGACCCAGTACTTC. As protein: CASSSRGNFQETQYF.

V usage is TRBV28 and J usage is TRBJ2-2; the match to TRBD2 covers 8 bases. The CDR3 loop spans 15 amino acids. The V and J ends lost 7 bases and 5 bases, in that order; junction bases with no gene match: 9. CDR1 is MDHEN and CDR2 is SYDVKM in the germline V gene. The CDR3 here is CASKAGERGTGELFF. The DNA for the CDR3 is TGTGCCAGCAAAGCGGGGGAGAGGGGTACCGGGGAGCTGTTTTTT.

The chain uses TRBV20-1 and TRBJ2-7; no definite D call. CDR1 and CDR2 (germline): DFQATT, SNEGSKA (reference sequence). With 4 bases removed from V and 0 bases from J, the gap between germline ends came to 4 bases. This CDR3 has 11 amino acids. CDR3 bases: TGCAGTGCTAAGAACTCCTACGAGCAGTACTTC. Its translation is CSAKNSYEQYF.